The TCR beta chain under discussion was sequenced for a study of CD8+ T cells in alopecia areata. The overall study: Treatment of the treated patients consisted of oral tofacitinib, 5 to 10 mg twice daily.

As the sequencing template, cDNA was produced by extracting RNA and reverse transcribing it. Here immunoSEQ multiplex PCR was the method, and the copy in TCRdb shows in-frame clones only, minus some. The sample gives about 180,000 clones, less than 80% of which show up once; about an eighth is in the top ten. The sequence was obtained from a human donor with alopecia areata. Material: CD8+ T cells sorted from blood, obtained at week 0.

CDR3 in amino acids: CASSLEHSYRETQYF. In DNA form, the CDR3 reads TGTGCCAGCAGCTTAGAACACAGTTACCGAGAGACCCAGTACTTC. This rearrangement joins TRBV11-2 to TRBJ2-5; D remains unclear. The CDR3 has 15 amino acids. In germline, CDR1 is SGHAT, CDR2 FQNNGV. Trimming removed 0 bases at V and 4 bases at J, with 12 bases between.